This T cell receptor beta chain derives from a study of T cell repertoires in cytomegalovirus infection. About the study: CMV epitopes, recently identified HLA-C-restricted and well-studied HLA-B-restricted, were used. Public TCR beta signatures indicated both CMV infection and matching HLA type. Study-wide points: Public TCR beta family frequency separated CMV-and-HLA carriers, including in an independent cohort.

Many counts were recorded for this clonotype. Its specificity is not known. TCRdb processed the reads anew with MiXCR; each CDR3 protein has one entry. The sample lists about 830,000 distinct CDR3 sequences, 30% to 35% occurring once. Germline CDR1 and CDR2: MNHEY and SVGEGT. J lost 1 base, V lost 5 bases, and 4 bases had no gene match. The CDR3 contains 15 residues. The sample was cultured CD8+ T cells from PBMCs, taken from culture after CMV antigen stimulation. The TCR originated in a human donor in good health (CMV status not recorded). Some clones in this sample may be carry-over from other donors' samples. The V and J genes are TRBV6-2 or TRBV6-3 and TRBJ1-1, with 10 bases aligning to TRBD1. The CDR3 nucleotides are TGTGCCAGCAGTGATTGGGACAGGGGGAACACTGAAGCTTTCTTT. Amino acid sequence: CASSDWDRGNTEAFF.